This T cell receptor beta chain was recovered during a study of beta chain features in type 1 diabetes. Study-level points and caveats: The analysis here could not establish whether HLA type shapes TCRB rearrangement. The naive, central memory and Treg TCRB repertoires showed an apparent similarity that was greater among patients than among healthy donors. The study found moderately but significantly shorter TCRB CDR3s in all four CD4+ subsets of Type 1 diabetes patients.

The CDR3 runs to 12 residues. Trimming took 2 bases from V and 7 from J, leaving 6 bases between them. Per the germline V gene, CDR1 is MDHEN and CDR2 is SYDVKM. All of the isolated RNA was reverse transcribed, so expressed TCRB transcripts were sequenced. Assay used: immunoSEQ multiplex PCR; TCRdb lists only in-frame clones, some missing. The sample includes roughly 150,000 clones, over 8.5% of them seen just once. This clone was observed a few times. Antigen: not known. This sequence was found in a man younger than 30 in good health. V usage is TRBV28 and J usage is TRBJ2-4; no firm D call. Sequenced input: central memory CD4+ T cells from blood. This CDR3 is CASSLSVNIQYF. CDR3 DNA: TGTGCCAGCAGTTTAAGCGTCAACATTCAGTACTTC.